This T cell receptor beta chain was documented in a study of memory CD4+ T cells and cytomegalovirus serostatus. Authors' methods: Out-of-frame sequences were removed, leaving some 2 million distinct TCRbeta sequences. Data came from immunoSEQ multiplex PCR; TCRdb stores just in-frame clones and leaves some out. That table supplies the V and J calls and clone size; D and trimming were determined from the DNA. This sample has some 87,000 clones, with 80% found just once. Study observations and caveats: Of 150 to 200 reported CMV TCRbeta sequences, roughly 70 were found in memory CD4+ repertoires. Median bootstrapped AUC for CMV status was approximately 0.96 originally, about 0.9 US-trained.

Points on this clone: What it recognizes is unknown.

Single viable CD3+CD4+CD8-CD45RO+ cells were sorted as the memory CD4+ T cells. CDR3 length equals 12 residues. The germline gives CDR1 SNHLY, CDR2 FYNNEI. Between the trimmed V and J ends, which lost 6 bases and 2 bases, there was a span of 7 bases. The sequence was collected from an adult in good health and CMV-seropositive. The chain combines TRBV2 with TRBJ2-5, with D perhaps matching TRBD2 (5 bases). The sample was memory CD4+ T cells from blood. The CDR3 coding sequence is TGTGCCAGCAGCCCGGGACAAGAGACCCAGTACTTC. It encodes CASSPGQETQYF.